A selection of T cell receptor beta chains follows, all from one sample in a study of blood T cell repertoires in COVID-19. Produced via immunoSEQ multiplex PCR; TCRdb's table is partial and in-frame only. This sample carries approximately 230,000 clones, roughly 80% of them seen once, and the ten largest clones take 7.5% to 10%. Sequencing was carried out using peripheral blood. The receptor set was obtained from an elderly man with acute or convalescent COVID-19. CDR3s include the opening cysteine and the closing phenylalanine or tryptophan. A D gene is named only where the DNA matches it firmly. Clone size is stated in some rows and not others, as once, few, many or a class when expanded.

j_call: TRBJ1-6; clone_size: NA; v_call: TRBV6-6; cdr3_length: 14; d_call: TRBD1; cdr3_nt: TGTGCCAGCAGTCCCGGGACAGGGACGTCACCCCTCCACTTT; cdr3_aa: CASSPGTGTSPLHF
j_call: TRBJ2-1; clone_size: NA; v_call: TRBV24-1; cdr3_length: 14; d_call: TRBD1; cdr3_nt: TGTGCCACCAGTGATTTGGAGACAGGGCGGGAGCAGTTCTTC; cdr3_aa: CATSDLETGREQFF
j_call: TRBJ1-6; clone_size: NA; v_call: TRBV5-1; cdr3_length: 14; d_call: NA; cdr3_nt: TGCGCCAGCAGACAGGGCCTTGGGAATTCACCCCTCCACTTT; cdr3_aa: CASRQGLGNSPLHF
j_call: TRBJ2-5; clone_size: NA; v_call: TRBV5-1; cdr3_length: 15; d_call: TRBD1; cdr3_nt: TGCGCCAGCAGCCCATGGGGACAGGGGCAAGAGACCCAGTACTTC; cdr3_aa: CASSPWGQGQETQYF
j_call: TRBJ1-1; clone_size: NA; v_call: TRBV5-6; cdr3_length: 15; d_call: NA; cdr3_nt: TGTGCCAGCAGCTTGCGGCAGGGGTGGGACACTGAAGCTTTCTTT; cdr3_aa: CASSLRQGWDTEAFF
j_call: TRBJ2-2; clone_size: NA; v_call: TRBV7-3; cdr3_length: 15; d_call: TRBD1; cdr3_nt: TGTGCCAGCAGCTTAGGGACAGAGAACACCGGGGAGCTGTTTTTT; cdr3_aa: CASSLGTENTGELFF
j_call: TRBJ2-1; clone_size: NA; v_call: TRBV24-1; cdr3_length: 14; d_call: NA; cdr3_nt: TGTGCCACCGGAGGGACGGGCTCCTACAATGAGCAGTTCTTC; cdr3_aa: CATGGTGSYNEQFF
j_call: TRBJ1-2; clone_size: NA; v_call: TRBV10-3; cdr3_length: 14; d_call: NA; cdr3_nt: TGTGCCGCTGGTGGGGCGCCCCCTAACTATGGCTACACCTTC; cdr3_aa: CAAGGAPPNYGYTF
j_call: TRBJ2-5; clone_size: NA; v_call: TRBV9; cdr3_length: 16; d_call: TRBD2; cdr3_nt: TGTGCCAGCAGCGTAGAGGGAGCGGGAGTGTGGGAGACCCAGTACTTC; cdr3_aa: CASSVEGAGVWETQYF
j_call: TRBJ2-6; clone_size: NA; v_call: TRBV9; cdr3_length: 18; d_call: TRBD2; cdr3_nt: TGTGCCAGCAGCGGGGGCCAGCGGGGTACCTCTGGGGCCAACGTCCTGACTTTC; cdr3_aa: CASSGGQRGTSGANVLTF
j_call: TRBJ1-5; clone_size: few; v_call: TRBV19; cdr3_length: 14; d_call: NA; cdr3_nt: TGTGCCAGTAGTTCCGGGTCCGTTGTCCAGCCCCAGCATTTT; cdr3_aa: CASSSGSVVQPQHF
j_call: TRBJ2-3; clone_size: NA; v_call: TRBV5-1; cdr3_length: 15; d_call: NA; cdr3_nt: TGCGCCAGCAGCCGATCGACAGCTAGCACAGATACGCAGTATTTT; cdr3_aa: CASSRSTASTDTQYF
j_call: TRBJ2-7; clone_size: NA; v_call: TRBV2; cdr3_length: 15; d_call: TRBD1; cdr3_nt: TGTGCCAGCAGTGAGGGACAGGGTCTCTCCTACGAGCAGTACTTC; cdr3_aa: CASSEGQGLSYEQYF
j_call: TRBJ2-3; clone_size: NA; v_call: TRBV7-3; cdr3_length: 15; d_call: TRBD2; cdr3_nt: TGTGCCAGCAGCTTAGTGGGACTACTCACAGATACGCAGTATTTT; cdr3_aa: CASSLVGLLTDTQYF
j_call: TRBJ2-7; clone_size: NA; v_call: TRBV19; cdr3_length: 15; d_call: TRBD1; cdr3_nt: TGTGCCAGTAGTCCCCCGGGACAGGGGCGCACCGAGCAGTACTTC; cdr3_aa: CASSPPGQGRTEQYF
j_call: TRBJ1-1; clone_size: NA; v_call: TRBV5-1; cdr3_length: 14; d_call: NA; cdr3_nt: TGCGCCAGCGGCCCGAGCAGGGTGAACACTGAAGCTTTCTTT; cdr3_aa: CASGPSRVNTEAFF
j_call: TRBJ1-5; clone_size: once; v_call: TRBV18; cdr3_length: 14; d_call: NA; cdr3_nt: TGTGCCAGCTCACCTCAGGAATCCAATCAGCCCCAGCATTTT; cdr3_aa: CASSPQESNQPQHF
j_call: TRBJ1-6; clone_size: once; v_call: TRBV2; cdr3_length: 15; d_call: NA; cdr3_nt: TGTGCCAGCAGTGGGGCCCCGGTGGGTAATTCACCCCTCCACTTT; cdr3_aa: CASSGAPVGNSPLHF
j_call: TRBJ1-5; clone_size: few; v_call: TRBV9; cdr3_length: 14; d_call: NA; cdr3_nt: TGTGCCAGCAGCGTAGGAGGTGGGAATCAGCCCCAGCATTTT; cdr3_aa: CASSVGGGNQPQHF
j_call: TRBJ2-2; clone_size: NA; v_call: TRBV5-1; cdr3_length: 14; d_call: NA; cdr3_nt: TGCGCCAGCAGCTTGGGGGAGTTTGGCGGGGAGCTGTTTTTT; cdr3_aa: CASSLGEFGGELFF
j_call: TRBJ1-5; clone_size: NA; v_call: TRBV21-1; cdr3_length: 13; d_call: NA; cdr3_nt: TGTGCCAGCACCTTTTCGTTGAATCAGCCCCAGCATTTT; cdr3_aa: CASTFSLNQPQHF
j_call: TRBJ1-6; clone_size: NA; v_call: TRBV18; cdr3_length: 14; d_call: NA; cdr3_nt: TGTGCCAGCTCACGGGACGGGGGTAATTCACCCCTCCACTTT; cdr3_aa: CASSRDGGNSPLHF
j_call: TRBJ1-2; clone_size: many; v_call: TRBV9; cdr3_length: 16; d_call: TRBD1; cdr3_nt: TGTGCCAGCAGCTCCCACGGAGGGGGCAGAAACTATGGCTACACCTTC; cdr3_aa: CASSSHGGGRNYGYTF
j_call: TRBJ2-2; clone_size: NA; v_call: TRBV3-1/TRBV3-2; cdr3_length: 15; d_call: NA; cdr3_nt: TGTGCCAGCAGCCAAGGGCAGGGTTCCCCCGGGGAGCTGTTTTTT; cdr3_aa: CASSQGQGSPGELFF
j_call: TRBJ1-4; clone_size: few; v_call: TRBV5-1; cdr3_length: 16; d_call: NA; cdr3_nt: TGCGCCAGCAGCTTGGGACCGACAACAACTAATGAAAAACTGTTTTTT; cdr3_aa: CASSLGPTTTNEKLFF
j_call: TRBJ1-2; clone_size: few; v_call: TRBV7-9; cdr3_length: 16; d_call: TRBD1; cdr3_nt: TGTGCCAGCAGCTTAGCGACAGGGGGCTACGACTATGGCTACACCTTC; cdr3_aa: CASSLATGGYDYGYTF
j_call: TRBJ2-6; clone_size: NA; v_call: TRBV7-3; cdr3_length: 18; d_call: NA; cdr3_nt: TGTGCCAGCAGCAAGGGGATAACAGGAAGCTCTGGGGCCAACGTCCTGACTTTC; cdr3_aa: CASSKGITGSSGANVLTF
j_call: TRBJ2-2; clone_size: NA; v_call: TRBV5-1; cdr3_length: 14; d_call: NA; cdr3_nt: TGCGCCAGCAGCCTACAGGGTGGCACCGGGGAGCTGTTTTTT; cdr3_aa: CASSLQGGTGELFF
j_call: TRBJ1-6; clone_size: NA; v_call: TRBV27; cdr3_length: 14; d_call: TRBD1; cdr3_nt: TGTGCCAGCAGTAAGACAGGGGTTAATTCACCCCTCCACTTT; cdr3_aa: CASSKTGVNSPLHF
j_call: TRBJ2-3; clone_size: NA; v_call: TRBV7-9; cdr3_length: 16; d_call: TRBD2; cdr3_nt: TGTGCCAGCAGCTTAGGACTAGCGGGGGGGCAAGATACGCAGTATTTT; cdr3_aa: CASSLGLAGGQDTQYF
j_call: TRBJ1-2; clone_size: NA; v_call: TRBV5-1; cdr3_length: 15; d_call: TRBD1; cdr3_nt: TGCGCCAGCAGCCCGGGACAGGGGGGACTGTATGGCTACACCTTC; cdr3_aa: CASSPGQGGLYGYTF
j_call: TRBJ2-2; clone_size: NA; v_call: TRBV7-2; cdr3_length: 14; d_call: NA; cdr3_nt: TGTGCCAGTGGGGGGAGGCGAATCACCGGGGAGCTGTTTTTT; cdr3_aa: CASGGRRITGELFF
j_call: TRBJ1-5; clone_size: NA; v_call: TRBV7-8; cdr3_length: 15; d_call: NA; cdr3_nt: TGTGCCAGCAGCGCGGACAGCCTTAGCAATCAGCCCCAGCATTTT; cdr3_aa: CASSADSLSNQPQHF
j_call: TRBJ1-1; clone_size: NA; v_call: TRBV7-9; cdr3_length: 15; d_call: TRBD1; cdr3_nt: TGTGCCAGCAGTTCCTCGGGACAGTTGAACACTGAAGCTTTCTTT; cdr3_aa: CASSSSGQLNTEAFF
j_call: TRBJ2-4; clone_size: NA; v_call: TRBV15; cdr3_length: 14; d_call: TRBD1; cdr3_nt: TGTGCCACCAGCCGTAGACAGGGGGAGAACATTCAGTACTTC; cdr3_aa: CATSRRQGENIQYF
j_call: TRBJ2-7; clone_size: NA; v_call: TRBV6-6; cdr3_length: 15; d_call: NA; cdr3_nt: TGTGCCAGCAGTTACTCGGGTCAGGGGTACTACGAGCAGTACTTC; cdr3_aa: CASSYSGQGYYEQYF
j_call: TRBJ1-1; clone_size: NA; v_call: TRBV6-4; cdr3_length: 13; d_call: NA; cdr3_nt: TGTGCCAGCAGTCTACAGAAGAACACTGAAGCTTTCTTT; cdr3_aa: CASSLQKNTEAFF
j_call: TRBJ1-1; clone_size: NA; v_call: TRBV18; cdr3_length: 15; d_call: NA; cdr3_nt: TGTGCCAGCTCACGTTTAGGGGTCCCAGACACTGAAGCTTTCTTT; cdr3_aa: CASSRLGVPDTEAFF
j_call: TRBJ1-1; clone_size: NA; v_call: TRBV19; cdr3_length: 13; d_call: NA; cdr3_nt: TGTGCCAGTAGTATAGGGGAGGTCACTGAAGCTTTCTTT; cdr3_aa: CASSIGEVTEAFF
j_call: TRBJ1-5; clone_size: NA; v_call: TRBV19; cdr3_length: 14; d_call: NA; cdr3_nt: TGTGCCAGTAGTCCTCACAGCAGCAATCAGCCCCAGCATTTT; cdr3_aa: CASSPHSSNQPQHF
j_call: TRBJ1-6; clone_size: NA; v_call: TRBV9; cdr3_length: 16; d_call: NA; cdr3_nt: TGTGCCAGCAGCGGGACCCCCCGTGGGGCAAGGTCACCCCTCCACTTT; cdr3_aa: CASSGTPRGARSPLHF
j_call: TRBJ2-7; clone_size: NA; v_call: TRBV3-1/TRBV3-2; cdr3_length: 16; d_call: TRBD2; cdr3_nt: TGTGCCAGCAGCCACCTGACTAGCGCGCACTCCTACGAGCAGTACTTC; cdr3_aa: CASSHLTSAHSYEQYF
j_call: TRBJ2-7; clone_size: NA; v_call: TRBV9; cdr3_length: 15; d_call: NA; cdr3_nt: TGTGCCAGCAGCAGGGGGGGAGTGGAATCCTACGAGCAGTACTTC; cdr3_aa: CASSRGGVESYEQYF
j_call: TRBJ1-1; clone_size: NA; v_call: TRBV12-5; cdr3_length: 15; d_call: NA; cdr3_nt: TGTGCTAGTGGTCTTGAAGGGATCGGGGGGACTGAAGCTTTCTTT; cdr3_aa: CASGLEGIGGTEAFF
j_call: TRBJ2-2; clone_size: NA; v_call: TRBV2; cdr3_length: 17; d_call: TRBD1; cdr3_nt: TGTGCCAGCAGGCCCCTCGGAACAGGGGGTCACACCGGGGAGCTGTTTTTT; cdr3_aa: CASRPLGTGGHTGELFF